Listed below are T cell receptor beta chains from one sample, sequenced in a study of PD-1 blockade in classical Hodgkin lymphoma. Some clones are missing from TCRdb's copy, which holds only in-frame ones; the method was immunoSEQ multiplex PCR. The profile shows 12,000 to 15,000 clones, roughly 80% of them singletons. The material sequenced was peripheral blood mononuclear cells (PBMCs), taken before the fourth cycle of nivolumab. The receptors were sampled from a human donor with classical Hodgkin lymphoma. Each CDR3 is given with its conserved first and last residue. Fields, in order: V gene, J gene, CDR3 protein.

TRBV7-2	TRBJ2-1	CASSSPPGGGNEQFF
TRBV7-7	TRBJ2-5	CASSALAGLETQYF
TRBV28	TRBJ2-7	CASSSRPGGLSYEQYF
TRBV7-2	TRBJ1-3	CASSLNGAGNTIYF
TRBV4-3	TRBJ2-3	CASSQDQRGAYTDTQYF
TRBV11-2	TRBJ2-5	CASSPSGGWGETQYF
TRBV4-1	TRBJ2-5	CASSQEWPTAQETQYF
TRBV28	TRBJ1-5	CASRGAKTNQPQHF
TRBV30	TRBJ1-6	CAWSAWTGEGGYSPLHF
TRBV7-9	TRBJ2-2	CASSLEPGELFF
TRBV28	TRBJ2-1	CASSFQGKVYNEQFF
TRBV30	TRBJ2-3	CAWSDGTDTQYF
TRBV9	TRBJ1-6	CASSVRTGVIGNNSPLHF
TRBV30	TRBJ1-5	CAWGAGKGQPQHF
TRBV11-2	TRBJ2-6	CASSFLGNVLTF
TRBV6-4	TRBJ2-6	CASSEDNSGANVLTF
TRBV7-3	TRBJ2-3	CASSLASYTDTQYF
TRBV9	TRBJ2-2	CASSVVPAGELFF